This T cell receptor (beta chain) was observed in a study of T-cell reconstitution after alpha-beta-depleted transplantation in children. The study's findings and limits: About two months after transplant, alpha-beta T cells reportedly came from several hundred expanded graft clones. Surviving recipient T cells and intrathymic progenitors accounted for some patients' high TCRbeta diversity at day 60. T-cell counts and diversity were attributed mostly to newly produced T cells one year after transplant.

In germline, CDR1 is GTSNPN, CDR2 SVGIG (reference sequence). The CDR3 covers 16 residues. Regarding this clonotype: Its specificity is unknown. One end of the junction does not line up with germline, which may come from a read error.

Unique molecular identifiers tagged the TCRbeta library. TCRdb redid the calling of the PCR reads with MiXCR, one entry per CDR3 protein. The data hold approximately 500,000 distinct CDR3 sequences, with 25% to 30% observed a single time. V and J are TRBV30 and TRBJ2-7, with D possibly TRBD2 on 6 matching bases. Here the sequenced sample was PBMCs, taken before TCRalphabeta/CD19-depleted stem cell transplant. The TCR was taken from a boy less than two years old with Wiskott-Aldrich syndrome, due to receive a stem cell transplant. CDR3 nucleotides: TGTGCCTGGACCCAGGGAGGACGGCCTATCTCCCACGAGCAGTACTTC. Translating it yields CAWTQGGRPISHEQYF.